Listed here are 18 T cell receptor beta chains from one sample, sequenced in a study of CD8+ T cells in alopecia areata (dated by TCRdb to between 2017 and 2018). The library relied on the immunoSEQ multiplex PCR assay. RNA was extracted from all samples and reverse transcribed into cDNA as template for TCR sequencing. The clones in this table, taken by TCRdb from immuneACCESS, are in-frame only. Not every clone is retained; where verified, under half of the shortfall comes from an unresolved V gene, and the cause of the rest is unknown. The table for this sample lists roughly 190,000 clones; 55% to 70% of them were counted only once. The ten largest clonotypes hold approximately 3.4% of the sample. Explained via the paper, the time point label denotes: 4 weeks on oral tofacitinib. Interpreted using the paper, the treatment or condition label stands for: oral pan-JAK inhibitor, 5-10 mg twice daily.

The sample here was CD4+ T cells sorted from blood, taken at week 4, from a patient treated with tofacitinib. These receptors were collected from a human donor with alopecia areata.

For the CDR3, the DNA is TGTGCCAGCAGGCGACAGGGACGGTACGAGCAGTACTTC. It codes for CASRRQGRYEQYF. The chain carries TRBV11-2 and TRBJ2-7; 7 bases line up with TRBD1. The CDR3 has 13 amino acids. Trimming cost V 6 bases and J 4 bases; bases outside gene matches: 6. Germline values: CDR1 SGHAT, CDR2 FQNNGV.

The chain couples TRBV7-2 to TRBJ1-5, with D perhaps matching TRBD1 (6 bases). CDR3 length: 14 amino acids. V was clipped by 5 bases and J by 5 bases, with 13 bases between them. Germline assignment: CDR1 SGHTA and CDR2 FQGNSA. This CDR3 reads CASSPTRQDQPQHF. CDR3 DNA sequence: TGTGCCAGCAGCCCGACAAGACAGGATCAGCCCCAGCATTTT.

This clone showed up just a few times. The genes are TRBV30 and TRBJ2-1; D gene ambiguous. This CDR3 is 13 amino acids long. Germline V gene sequence: CDR1 GTSNPN, CDR2 SVGIG (reference sequence). With 3 bases removed from V and 9 bases from J, the gap between germline ends came to 15 bases. The CDR3 region is CAWRATAFGEQFF. In DNA, the CDR3 is TGTGCCTGGAGGGCTACCGCGTTTGGTGAGCAGTTCTTC.

J is TRBJ2-7 and V is TRBV6-5; D is ambiguous. The CDR3 has 14 amino acids. V was clipped by 0 bases and J by 2 bases, with 8 bases between them. Looked up from germline, CDR1 is MNHEY and CDR2 is SVGAGI. CDR3 sequence reads: CASSYSGSPYEQYF. CDR3 coding DNA: TGTGCCAGCAGTTACTCGGGCAGTCCCTACGAGCAGTACTTC.

The rearrangement links TRBV30 to TRBJ1-1; no definite D call. The germline CDR1 and CDR2 sequences are GTSNPN and SVGIG (reference sequence). Trimming took 4 bases from V and 0 from J, leaving 12 bases between them. CDR3 length: 14 amino acids. The CDR3 DNA sequence: TGTGCCTGGACCCGACGGACCATGAACACTGAAGCTTTCTTT. This sequence encodes CAWTRRTMNTEAFF.

This clone occurred a few times. This sequence joins TRBV28 and TRBJ2-2; D unclear. Trimming took off 6 bases at V and 3 bases at J, with 5 bases between the two ends. This CDR3 comprises 12 residues. Germline CDR1 and CDR2: MDHEN and SYDVKM. DNA for the CDR3: TGTGCCAGCAGAACATACACCGGGGAGCTGTTTTTT. Protein product: CASRTYTGELFF.

The CDR3 DNA is TGTGCCTGGAGAGGGTGGTCAGCCAGCTCCTACGAGCAGTACTTC. Translated: CAWRGWSASSYEQYF. This rearrangement joins TRBV30 to TRBJ2-7; no clear D. Trimming took 3 bases from V and 0 from J, leaving 15 bases between them. The germline V gene has CDR1 GTSNPN and CDR2 SVGIG (reference sequence). This CDR3 region has 15 residues.

V gene TRBV7-2 combines with J gene TRBJ2-1, with TRBD2 identical over 9 bases. CDR1 and CDR2 (germline): SGHTA, FQGNSA. This CDR3 contains 15 residues. V gave up 2 bases and J gave up 2 bases; unmatched junction bases: 1. The CDR3 spells CASSLSGGTYNEQFF. Written as DNA, the CDR3 is TGTGCCAGCAGCTTAAGCGGGGGGACCTACAATGAGCAGTTCTTC.

The table lists this clone with a few counts. V usage is TRBV6-5 and J usage is TRBJ1-5, with 10 bases that match TRBD1. The CDR3 extends over 14 amino acids. The V gene's germline CDR1 is MNHEY and CDR2 SVGAGI. Trimming at V came to 6 bases and at J to 6 bases, leaving 5 bases not matched to a gene. CDR3 loop: CASSRGTGVQPQHF. CDR3 nucleotide sequence: TGTGCCAGCAGCCGTGGGACAGGGGTTCAGCCCCAGCATTTT.

This clone was found a few times. The chain couples TRBV2 to TRBJ2-1; TRBD1 aligns across 10 bases. The CDR3 runs 13 residues. Germline trimming cut 7 bases from V and 7 bases from J; bases unmatched to any gene: 4. Germline-derived CDR1 and CDR2 are SNHLY and FYNNEI. The CDR3 loop is CASKGQGLNEQFF. The DNA for the CDR3 is TGTGCCAGCAAGGGACAGGGGTTGAATGAGCAGTTCTTC.

The V call is TRBV15, the J call TRBJ2-6; 8 nucleotides agree with TRBD1. Germline CDR1 is LNHNV and CDR2 is YYDKDF (reference sequence). Trimming took 3 bases from V and 1 from J; bases not matched to a gene: 5. There are 17 residues in the CDR3. The CDR3 region is CATSRRQGLSGANVLTF. The CDR3 DNA is TGTGCCACCAGCAGGAGACAGGGGTTATCTGGGGCCAACGTCCTGACTTTC.

V gene TRBV5-1 combines with J gene TRBJ2-3, with D possibly TRBD1 on 6 matching bases. V shed 0 bases and J shed 5 bases, with 10 bases lying between them. Looked up from germline, CDR1 is SGHRS and CDR2 is YFSETQ. There are 14 residues in the CDR3. In DNA, the CDR3 is TGCGCCAGCAGCTTGGAGGCCAGGGGAGATACGCAGTATTTT. Its protein product is CASSLEARGDTQYF.

About this clone itself: Other DNA sequences within the sample encode an identical CDR3. The chain joins TRBV9 to TRBJ2-2; the D gene is possibly TRBD1 (5 bases). Germline V gene sequence: CDR1 SGDLS, CDR2 YYNGEE. There are 15 residues in the CDR3. V lost 0 bases and J 2 bases, leaving 8 bases between the germline ends. The CDR3 coding sequence is TGTGCCAGCAGCGTAGTGCAGGGAAACACCGGGGAGCTGTTTTTT. Translated, it gives CASSVVQGNTGELFF.

The V gene is TRBV6-1, the J gene TRBJ1-2; D unclear. CDR3 size: 12 residues. Trimming cost V 5 bases and J 5 bases, with 9 bases left between them. Looked up from germline, CDR1 is MNHNS and CDR2 is SASEGT. The CDR3 reads CASSNSGYGYTF. CDR3 bases: TGTGCCAGCAGTAACTCGGGGTATGGCTACACCTTC.

This clone was picked up a small number of times. This specimen includes other DNA sequences encoding the same CDR3. This chain links TRBV7-9 with TRBJ2-3; D is unresolved. Germline-derived CDR1 and CDR2 are SEHNR and FQNEAQ (reference sequence). This CDR3 region has 12 residues. V lost 1 base and J 4 bases, leaving 3 bases between the germline ends. CDR3 amino acids: CASSLVADTQYF. The DNA of the CDR3 is TGTGCCAGCAGCTTAGTCGCAGATACGCAGTATTTT.

This clone was observed a handful of times. The chain links TRBV6-5 to TRBJ1-2; possibly TRBD1 for D (6 bases). Germline CDR1 and CDR2: MNHEY and SVGAGI. This CDR3 region has 14 residues. The V end lost 7 bases, the J end lost 8 bases, and 20 bases lay between the germline ends. CDR3 coding DNA: TGTGCCAGCACCCGAGGACAGTCCAGGAACGGCTACACCTTC. It codes for CASTRGQSRNGYTF.

The CDR3 here is CASAPPGGLREQYF. DNA for the CDR3: TGTGCCAGCGCACCCCCAGGGGGGCTTCGCGAGCAGTACTTC. This chain links TRBV9 with TRBJ2-7, with D possibly matching TRBD1 (7 bases). The V gene lost 7 bases and the J gene lost 6 bases, with 20 bases spanning the gap. This CDR3 spans 14 amino acids. Germline loops: CDR1 SGDLS, CDR2 YYNGEE.

This chain links TRBV4-2 with TRBJ1-5, with 8 nucleotides matching TRBD1. This CDR3 spans 14 amino acids. V lost 3 bases to trimming and J lost 3 bases; unmatched junction nucleotides: 1. Germline values: CDR1 LGHNA, CDR2 YNFKEQ. DNA of the CDR3: TGTGCCAGCAGCCAGGGACAGGACAATCAGCCCCAGCATTTT. Residues: CASSQGQDNQPQHF.